Shown below are 6 T cell receptor beta chains from a single sample sequenced in a study of cytomegalovirus exposure and HLA in healthy donors. Use of 60 Vbeta and 13 Jbeta primers characterized the PCR. The method was immunoSEQ multiplex PCR; TCRdb's version includes in-frame clones alone and lacks a portion of them. This table holds 100,000 or so clones, 75% to 90% found once. The sequenced sample consisted of PBMCs. These receptors came from a young man in good health and CMV-seropositive.

This clone turned up a few times. CDR3 sequence: CAWSPGLAGTDTQYF. The DNA for the CDR3 is TGTGCCTGGAGCCCGGGACTAGCGGGCACAGATACGCAGTATTTT. The rearrangement uses TRBV30 and TRBJ2-3, with 11 nucleotides matching TRBD2. The V gene end was trimmed by 3 bases and the J gene end by 1 base; junction bases not matched to a gene: 3. CDR3 length equals 15 residues. CDR1 and CDR2 from the germline V gene are GTSNPN and SVGIG (reference sequence).

This chain joins TRBV9 and TRBJ2-3; a possible D gene is TRBD2 (5 bases). The CDR3 is 12 residues long. Germline CDR1 reads SGDLS; CDR2 reads YYNGEE. V was shortened by 6 bases and J by 6 bases, with 11 bases between the two germline ends. CDR3 bases: TGTGCCAGCACCAAGGCGGGTGATACGCAGTATTTT. Translating it yields CASTKAGDTQYF.

The chain combines TRBV28 with TRBJ2-5; 14 bases line up with TRBD2. V was clipped by 5 bases and J by 4 bases; unmatched bases: 6. CDR1 is MDHEN, CDR2 SYDVKM, per germline. The CDR3 spans 16 residues. This CDR3 is CASSQEGTSGGETQYF. CDR3 sequence (DNA): TGTGCCAGCAGTCAAGAAGGGACTAGCGGGGGAGAGACCCAGTACTTC.

This clone has a single count. This chain joins TRBV9 and TRBJ2-3; 10 nucleotides line up with TRBD2. V dropped 0 bases and J dropped 3; count of bases not matched to a gene: 7. The germline CDR1 and CDR2 sequences are SGDLS and YYNGEE. The CDR3 consists of 17 residues. The CDR3 sequence is CASSVGAASGGTDTQYF. In DNA form, the CDR3 reads TGTGCCAGCAGCGTAGGAGCGGCTAGCGGGGGTACAGATACGCAGTATTTT. Full variable domain (remainder filled in from reference TRBV9 and TRBJ2-3): DSGVTQTPKHLITATGQRVTLRCSPRSGDLSVYWYQQSLDQGLQFLIQYYNGEERAKGNILERFSAQQFPDLHSELNLSSLELGDSALYFCASSVGAASGGTDTQYFGPGTRLTVL.

The rearrangement links TRBV6-4 to TRBJ2-3; 11 nucleotides line up with TRBD2. The CDR3 extends over 15 amino acids. The germline gives CDR1 MRHNA, CDR2 SNTAGT. J lost 5 bases, V lost 4 bases, and 5 bases had no gene match. DNA of the CDR3: TGTGCCAGCAGTGCACTAGCGGGGGTGGGAGATACGCAGTATTTT. Protein: CASSALAGVGDTQYF.

CDR3 sequence (DNA): TGTGCCAGCAGCCGGAGGGGCGGGGGGGCGGAGACCCAGTACTTC. Protein sequence: CASSRRGGGAETQYF. J is TRBJ2-5 and V is TRBV4-2; TRBD2 matches at 9 bases. V lost 4 bases to trimming and J lost 5 bases; unmatched junction nucleotides: 8. The CDR3 is made up of 15 amino acids. Germline V gene sequence: CDR1 LGHNA, CDR2 YNFKEQ.